This T cell receptor beta chain was sequenced during a study of blood T cell repertoires in COVID-19. Study in general: Samples taken during acute and convalescent COVID-19 were collected in the United States, Italy and Spain. The cDNA or gDNA used as material had been derived from T cells, B-cell-depleted T cells, or PBMCs.

In the original analysis: How many nucleated cells were present was estimated from reference gene primer amplification. The assay was immunoSEQ multiplex PCR, and TCRdb's table has in-frame clones only and misses some. V and J calls and clone size are those listed in that table; D and trimming were worked out from the DNA. Among approximately 180,000 clones listed, 88% were seen once. Germline-derived CDR1 and CDR2 are MNHEY and SMNVEV (reference sequence). The CDR3 contains 18 residues. The V end lost 6 bases, the J end lost 4 bases, and 27 bases lay between the germline ends. This clone was recorded a few times.

The sample taken for sequencing was peripheral blood. This clonotype was obtained from a man in his forties with active or convalescent COVID-19. The V gene is TRBV27, the J gene TRBJ1-2, with D unresolved. CDR3 nucleotide sequence: TGTGCCAGCAGCAGCCGTAGCGAAACGGTAGAGGGCAGCTATGGCTACACCTTC. This sequence encodes CASSSRSETVEGSYGYTF.